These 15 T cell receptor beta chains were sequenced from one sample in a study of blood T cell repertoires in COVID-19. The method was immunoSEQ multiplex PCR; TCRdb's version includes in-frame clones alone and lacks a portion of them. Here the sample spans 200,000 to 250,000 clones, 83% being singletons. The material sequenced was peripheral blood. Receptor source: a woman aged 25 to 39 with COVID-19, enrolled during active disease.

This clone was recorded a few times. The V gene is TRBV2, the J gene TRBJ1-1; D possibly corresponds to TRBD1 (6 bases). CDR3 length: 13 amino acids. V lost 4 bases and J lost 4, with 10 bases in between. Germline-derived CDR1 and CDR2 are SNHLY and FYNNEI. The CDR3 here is CASSVGAGTEAFF. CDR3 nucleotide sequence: TGTGCCAGCAGTGTGGGGGCAGGCACTGAAGCTTTCTTT. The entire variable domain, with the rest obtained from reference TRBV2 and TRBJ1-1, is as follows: EPEVTQTPSHQVTQMGQEVILRCVPISNHLYFYWYRQILGQKVEFLVSFYNNEISEKSEIFDDQFSVERPDGSNFTLKIRSTKLEDSAMYFCASSVGAGTEAFFGQGTRLTVV.

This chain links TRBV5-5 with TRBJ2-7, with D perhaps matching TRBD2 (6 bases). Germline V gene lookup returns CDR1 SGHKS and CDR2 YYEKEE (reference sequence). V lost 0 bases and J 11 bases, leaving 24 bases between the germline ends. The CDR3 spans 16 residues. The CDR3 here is CASSLGRGGGRPFEYF. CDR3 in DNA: TGTGCCAGCAGCTTGGGCCGTGGTGGAGGGCGGCCGTTTGAGTACTTC.

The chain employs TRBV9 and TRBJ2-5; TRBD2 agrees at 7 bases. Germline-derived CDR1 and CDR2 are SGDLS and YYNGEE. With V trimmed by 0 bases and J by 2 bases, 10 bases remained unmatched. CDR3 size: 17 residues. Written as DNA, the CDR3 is TGTGCCAGCAGCGTAGCTCGACTAGCAGACTCACAAGAGACCCAGTACTTC. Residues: CASSVARLADSQETQYF.

The CDR3: CASSVGLAGEQYF. The CDR3 DNA sequence: TGTGCCAGCAGTGTAGGACTAGCGGGTGAGCAGTACTTC. The rearrangement joins TRBV25-1 to TRBJ2-7, with 11 bases matching TRBD2. Unmatched junction bases numbered 3, after V lost 4 bases and J lost 7 bases. Per germline, CDR1 MGHDK and CDR2 SYGVNS. The CDR3 totals 13 residues.

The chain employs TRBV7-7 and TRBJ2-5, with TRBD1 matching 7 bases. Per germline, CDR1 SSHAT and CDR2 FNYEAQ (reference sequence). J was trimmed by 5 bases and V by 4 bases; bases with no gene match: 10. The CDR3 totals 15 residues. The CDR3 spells CASSSIVTGRETQYF. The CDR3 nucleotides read TGTGCCAGCAGCTCTATTGTGACAGGGCGGGAGACCCAGTACTTC. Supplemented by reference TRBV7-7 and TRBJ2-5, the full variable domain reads GAGVSQSPRYKVTKRGQDVTLRCDPISSHATLYWYQQALGQGPEFLTYFNYEAQPDKSGLPSDRFSAERPEGSISTLTIQRTEQRDSAMYRCASSSIVTGRETQYFGPGTRLLVL.

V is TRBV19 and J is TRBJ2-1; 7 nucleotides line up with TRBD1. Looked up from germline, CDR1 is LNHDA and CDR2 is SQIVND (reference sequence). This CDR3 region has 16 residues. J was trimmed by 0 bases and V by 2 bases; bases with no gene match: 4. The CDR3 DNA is TGTGCCAGTAGTATATCGGGACAGAGCTCCTACAATGAGCAGTTCTTC. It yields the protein CASSISGQSSYNEQFF. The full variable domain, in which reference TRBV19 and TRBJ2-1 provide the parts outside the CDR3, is DGGITQSPKYLFRKEGQNVTLSCEQNLNHDAMYWYRQDPGQGLRLIYYSQIVNDFQKGDIAEGYSVSREKKESFPLTVTSAQKNPTAFYLCASSISGQSSYNEQFFGPGTRLTVL.

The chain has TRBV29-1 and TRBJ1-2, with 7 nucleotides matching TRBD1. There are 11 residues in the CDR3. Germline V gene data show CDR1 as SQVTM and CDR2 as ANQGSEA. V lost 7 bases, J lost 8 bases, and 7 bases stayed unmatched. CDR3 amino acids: CSAFTGAGYTF. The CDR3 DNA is TGCAGCGCCTTCACAGGGGCAGGCTACACCTTC.

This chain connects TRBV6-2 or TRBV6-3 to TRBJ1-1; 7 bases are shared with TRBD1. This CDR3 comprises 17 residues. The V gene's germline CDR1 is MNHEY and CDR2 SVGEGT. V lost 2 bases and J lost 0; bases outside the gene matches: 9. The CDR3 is CASSYVRTGVMNTEAFF. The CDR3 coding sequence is TGTGCCAGCAGTTACGTTAGGACAGGAGTAATGAACACTGAAGCTTTCTTT.

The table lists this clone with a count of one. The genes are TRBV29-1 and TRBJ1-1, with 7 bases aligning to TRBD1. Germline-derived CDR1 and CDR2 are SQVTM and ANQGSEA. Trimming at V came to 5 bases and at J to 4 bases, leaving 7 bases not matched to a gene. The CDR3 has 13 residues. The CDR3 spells CSVQQGMGTEAFF. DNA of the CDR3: TGCAGCGTTCAACAGGGGATGGGCACTGAAGCTTTCTTT.

The CDR3 is CSGSRGRDTEAFF. Written as DNA, the CDR3 is TGCAGCGGTTCCAGGGGGCGCGACACTGAAGCTTTCTTT. The chain recombines TRBV29-1 with TRBJ1-1, with 8 bases matching TRBD1. The V gene's germline CDR1 is SQVTM and CDR2 ANQGSEA. V lost 7 bases and J lost 3; bases outside the gene matches: 7. The CDR3 totals 13 residues.

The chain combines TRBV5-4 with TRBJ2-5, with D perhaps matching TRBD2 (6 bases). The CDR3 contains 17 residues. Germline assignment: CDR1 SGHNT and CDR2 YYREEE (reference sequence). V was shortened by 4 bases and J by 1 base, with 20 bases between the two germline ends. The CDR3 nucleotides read TGTGCCAGCAGCCCAGCCGGGAGAGCGGGCCCCCAAGAGACCCAGTACTTC. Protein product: CASSPAGRAGPQETQYF.

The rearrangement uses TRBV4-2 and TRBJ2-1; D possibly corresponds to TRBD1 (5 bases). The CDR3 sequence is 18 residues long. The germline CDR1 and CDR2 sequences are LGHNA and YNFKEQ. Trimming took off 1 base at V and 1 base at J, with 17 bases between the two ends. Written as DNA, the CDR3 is TGTGCCAGCAGCCAAGTCTCGCAGGGCGAACGTTCCTACAATGAGCAGTTCTTC. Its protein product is CASSQVSQGERSYNEQFF.

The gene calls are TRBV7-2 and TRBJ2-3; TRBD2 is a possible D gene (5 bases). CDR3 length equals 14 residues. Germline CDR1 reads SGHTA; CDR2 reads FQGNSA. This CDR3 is CALRAAVPTDTQYF. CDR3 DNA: TGTGCTCTGAGGGCAGCGGTACCCACAGATACGCAGTATTTT.

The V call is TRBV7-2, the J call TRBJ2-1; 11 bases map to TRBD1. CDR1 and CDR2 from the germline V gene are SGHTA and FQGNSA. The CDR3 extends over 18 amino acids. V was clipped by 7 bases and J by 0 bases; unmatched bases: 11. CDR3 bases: TGTGCCAGCACCCGCCCGGGACAGGGGGTTAGCTCCTACAATGAGCAGTTCTTC. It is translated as CASTRPGQGVSSYNEQFF.

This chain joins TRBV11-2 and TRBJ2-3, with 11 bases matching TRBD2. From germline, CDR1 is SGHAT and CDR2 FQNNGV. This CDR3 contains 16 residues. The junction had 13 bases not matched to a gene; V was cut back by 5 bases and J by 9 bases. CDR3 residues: CASSPGTSGPLGTQYF. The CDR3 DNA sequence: TGTGCCAGCAGCCCCGGGACTAGCGGCCCCTTGGGAACGCAGTATTTT.